Each of the 12 T cell receptor beta chains below was sequenced from the same sample in a study of T cells in localized non-small cell lung cancer. Libraries were prepared by immunoSEQ multiplex PCR; TCRdb keeps only in-frame clonotypes and omits some of them. The top ten hold roughly a third of the sample, which has 10,000 to 13,000 clones, about 68% seen once. The sequencing used peripheral blood, collected before any cancer treatment. All receptors derive from a male donor aged 60 or over with stage I lung adenocarcinoma.

This chain joins TRBV11-2 and TRBJ2-3; no clear D. CDR1 and CDR2 from the germline V gene are SGHAT and FQNNGV. V lost 5 bases and J lost 11, with 11 bases in between. This CDR3 region has 11 residues. CDR3 coding DNA: TGTGCCAGCAGCGGCCAGGTGGAGCAGTATTTT. This encodes CASSGQVEQYF.

The V gene is TRBV6-5, the J gene TRBJ1-5; possibly TRBD1 for D (6 bases). The CDR3 covers 15 residues. CDR1 and CDR2 (germline): MNHEY, SVGAGI. The V and J ends lost 2 bases and 7 bases respectively, with 15 bases between them. CDR3 DNA: TGTGCCAGCAGTTACGGGCAGGGGAGAGGACAGCCCCAGCATTTT. Translating it yields CASSYGQGRGQPQHF.

This clone was detected once. The chain has TRBV10-1 and TRBJ2-2; 7 nucleotides align to TRBD2. CDR3 size: 14 residues. Trimming cost V 6 bases and J 6 bases; bases outside gene matches: 7. Germline V gene data show CDR1 as WNHNN and CDR2 as SYGVQD (reference sequence). CDR3 protein: CASSESLAAGELFF. For the CDR3, the DNA is TGCGCCAGCAGCGAAAGTCTAGCGGCCGGGGAGCTGTTTTTT.

V gene TRBV6-4 combines with J gene TRBJ1-5, with TRBD1 matching 9 bases. With V trimmed by 0 bases and J by 2 bases, 11 bases remained unmatched. Germline-derived CDR1 and CDR2 are MRHNA and SNTAGT. The CDR3 length is 19 residues. The DNA of the CDR3 is TGTGCCAGCAGTGACTCCAGGGACAGGGAATGGGACCGCAATCAGCCCCAGCATTTT. Protein product: CASSDSRDREWDRNQPQHF.

The chain has TRBV15 and TRBJ2-7; TRBD2 might be the D (6 bases). Germline V lookup: CDR1 LNHNV, CDR2 YYDKDF (reference sequence). The V and J ends lost 3 bases and 6 bases respectively, with 30 bases between them. This CDR3 has 19 residues. In nucleotides, the CDR3 is TGTGCCACCAGCAGGGGGTTCGGCCGGGGGAGTACTATTATGGGCGAGCAGTACTTC. It yields the protein CATSRGFGRGSTIMGEQYF.

This clone was seen a few times. J is TRBJ2-3 and V is TRBV6-1; D might be TRBD2 (5 bases). Germline V gene data show CDR1 as MNHNS and CDR2 as SASEGT. The CDR3 runs 16 residues. The ends were cut back, 2 bases at V and 3 bases at J, with 15 bases in the middle. In DNA, the CDR3 is TGTGCCAGCAGTGAATTCGGTAGGCGCGGGACAGATACGCAGTATTTT. Encoded protein: CASSEFGRRGTDTQYF.

The V and J genes are TRBV27 and TRBJ1-5, with D unresolved. This CDR3 is 13 amino acids long. The V gene's germline CDR1 is MNHEY and CDR2 SMNVEV (reference sequence). The ends were cut back, 11 bases at V and 0 bases at J, with 11 bases in the middle. CDR3 sequence: CACGLNSNQPQHF. The DNA for the CDR3 is TGTGCCTGCGGACTGAATAGCAATCAGCCCCAGCATTTT.

The J gene is TRBJ1-2, the V gene TRBV29-1, with 11 nucleotides matching TRBD1. V lost 7 bases to trimming and J lost 3 bases; unmatched junction nucleotides: 10. The CDR3 contains 15 residues. CDR1 is SQVTM and CDR2 is ANQGSEA in the germline V gene. The CDR3 coding sequence is TGCAGCGGTGGGGACAGGGGGGTTTCGGACTATGGCTACACCTTC. Its translation: CSGGDRGVSDYGYTF.

V and J are TRBV10-3 and TRBJ1-1; 9 bases align to TRBD1. The CDR3 runs 14 residues. V gave up 6 bases and J gave up 5 bases; unmatched junction bases: 7. The V gene's germline CDR1 is ENHRY and CDR2 SYGVKD. CDR3 loop: CAIRGGQGGTEAFF. The CDR3 DNA sequence: TGTGCCATCAGGGGGGGACAGGGAGGGACTGAAGCTTTCTTT.

This sequence joins TRBV6-5 and TRBJ2-1; the D gene is possibly TRBD1 (6 bases). CDR3 length: 11 amino acids. Germline V lookup: CDR1 MNHEY, CDR2 SVGAGI. Trimming left V 5 bases short and J 11 bases short, with 10 bases between. The CDR3 coding sequence is TGTGCCAGCAGTCCACAGGGAAAGCAGTTCTTC. Translated, it gives CASSPQGKQFF.

The chain joins TRBV6-1 to TRBJ2-2; D is unclear. The germline V and J ends were trimmed by 8 bases and 9 bases, with 16 bases remaining between them. Per the germline V gene, CDR1 is MNHNS and CDR2 is SASEGT. This CDR3 is built from 13 residues. The CDR3 nucleotides read TGTGCCAGCGGAACACGTCGTTCCCGGGAGCTGTTTTTT. Protein: CASGTRRSRELFF.

The chain employs TRBV28 and TRBJ1-2; 8 bases line up with TRBD1. The V gene end was trimmed by 4 bases and the J gene end by 4 bases; junction bases not matched to a gene: 8. This CDR3 has 15 residues. Looked up from germline, CDR1 is MDHEN and CDR2 is SYDVKM. This chain's CDR3 is CASSYQGAGGYGYTF. In nucleotides, the CDR3 is TGTGCCAGCAGTTATCAGGGGGCAGGGGGCTATGGCTACACCTTC.